This T cell receptor (beta chain) was documented in a study of cytomegalovirus exposure and HLA in healthy donors. With V trimmed by 3 bases and J by 1 base, 4 bases remained unmatched. CDR1 is SEHNR and CDR2 is FQNEAQ in the germline V gene (reference sequence). This CDR3 spans 15 amino acids. With regard to this clone: Its antigen is unidentified.

General study points: Among immune exposure information, only CMV serostatus was available. It was assumed in the presence/absence analyses that sequencing depth was roughly uniform across donors.

PCR was performed using 60 Vbeta and 13 Jbeta primers. Assay: immunoSEQ multiplex PCR; the TCRdb copy retains only in-frame clones and omits some. The sample has 210,000 or so clones, just under 85% seen once. The specimen sequenced was PBMCs. The TCR comes from a woman in her thirties or forties in good health and CMV-seronegative. The rearrangement links TRBV7-9 to TRBJ1-1; TRBD1 agrees at 8 bases. This chain's CDR3 is CASSFPTGENTEAFF. The CDR3 nucleotides read TGTGCCAGCAGCTTCCCGACAGGGGAGAACACTGAAGCTTTCTTT. Complete variable domain (other parts from reference TRBV7-9 and TRBJ1-1): DTGVSQNPRHKITKRGQNVTFRCDPISEHNRLYWYRQTLGQGPEFLTYFQNEAQLEKSRLLSDRFSAERPKGSFSTLEIQRTEQGDSAMYLCASSFPTGENTEAFFGQGTRLTVV.